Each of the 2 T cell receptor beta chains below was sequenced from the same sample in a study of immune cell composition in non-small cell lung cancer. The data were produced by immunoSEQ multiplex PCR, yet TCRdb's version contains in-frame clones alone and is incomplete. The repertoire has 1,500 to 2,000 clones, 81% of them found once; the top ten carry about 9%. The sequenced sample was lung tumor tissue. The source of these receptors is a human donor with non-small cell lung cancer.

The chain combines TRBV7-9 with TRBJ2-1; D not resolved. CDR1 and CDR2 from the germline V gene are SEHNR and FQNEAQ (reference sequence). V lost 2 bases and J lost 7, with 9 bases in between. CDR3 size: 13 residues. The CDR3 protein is CASSLSPPNEQFF. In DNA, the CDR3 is TGTGCCAGCAGCTTATCTCCTCCGAATGAGCAGTTCTTC.

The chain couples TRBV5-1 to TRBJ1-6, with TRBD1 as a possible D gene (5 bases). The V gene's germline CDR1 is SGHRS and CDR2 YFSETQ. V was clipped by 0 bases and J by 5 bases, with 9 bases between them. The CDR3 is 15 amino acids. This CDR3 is CASSLEGADNSPLHF. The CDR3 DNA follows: TGCGCCAGCAGCTTGGAAGGGGCGGATAATTCACCCCTCCACTTT.